These 30 T cell receptor beta chains were sequenced from one sample in a study of monozygotic twins with inflammatory bowel disease. TCRdb re-called the 5' RACE reads, yielding one record per CDR3 amino acid sequence without DNA. The sample table includes a few hundred thousand distinct CDR3 sequences. The material sequenced was blood. These receptors originate from a human donor with ulcerative colitis or Crohn's disease, or a healthy co-twin of an affected twin (not recorded which).

The rearrangement links TRBV3-1 to TRBJ2-4; checking the TCRdb D call of TRBD1 is not possible without DNA. Germline V gives CDR1 LGHDT, CDR2 YNNKEL (reference sequence). The CDR3 spans 16 residues. The CDR3 loop is CASSRPGGGGEGIQYF.

The chain uses TRBV20-1 and TRBJ2-3; TCRdb proposes TRBD2, but this gene call is untestable without DNA. CDR1 and CDR2 (germline): DFQATT, SNEGSKA (reference sequence). There are 16 residues in the CDR3. CDR3 sequence: CSAGRPGLADKDTQYF.

The V gene is TRBV29-1, the J gene TRBJ1-1. The length of the CDR3 is 11 residues. Germline CDR1 reads SQVTM; CDR2 reads ANQGSEA. This CDR3 reads CSVVKYTEAFF.

The chain couples TRBV10-3 to TRBJ2-2; TCRdb lists TRBD2, though no DNA is available to test this call. Germline loops: CDR1 ENHRY, CDR2 SYGVKD. CDR3 length: 14 amino acids. The CDR3 protein is CAIRTEGNTGELFF.

This chain links TRBV28 with TRBJ2-3; TCRdb gives TRBD2 as the D gene, but with no DNA this cannot be confirmed. The CDR3 sequence is 16 residues long. Germline assignment: CDR1 MDHEN and CDR2 SYDVKM. The CDR3 region is CASSLSGLSGADTQYF.

The chain employs TRBV11-3 and TRBJ2-2. The CDR3 loop spans 14 amino acids. Germline CDR1 and CDR2: SGHNT and YENEEA. CDR3 loop: CASSLASVTGELFF.

The gene calls are TRBV20-1 and TRBJ1-4. The CDR3 has 15 amino acids. Germline CDR1 DFQATT, CDR2 SNEGSKA (reference sequence). CDR3 protein: CSASPAGSYNEKLFF.

This chain uses TRBV5-1 with TRBJ2-5; the TCRdb D gene call, TRBD1, has no DNA to confirm it. CDR3 length: 15 residues. Germline CDR1 SGHRS, CDR2 YFSETQ. The CDR3 here is CASLPGGGRQETQYF.

V gene TRBV7-6 combines with J gene TRBJ1-3. CDR3 length: 14 residues. Germline assignment: CDR1 SGHVS and CDR2 FNYEAQ. The CDR3 is CASSFTSSGNTIYF.

The CDR3 sequence is CAWSYIGGELFF. The chain carries TRBV30 and TRBJ2-2. Germline V gene sequence: CDR1 GTSNPN, CDR2 SVGIG (reference sequence). The CDR3 covers 12 residues.

The CDR3 is CASSPGAGLTDTQYF. The chain carries TRBV5-4 and TRBJ2-3; no DNA is available, so the TRBD2 call from TCRdb remains unchecked. The CDR3 length is 15 residues. CDR1 and CDR2 from the germline V gene are SGHNT and YYREEE (reference sequence).

The rearrangement links TRBV7-9 to TRBJ2-5; the TCRdb D gene call, TRBD1, has no DNA to confirm it. This CDR3 is built from 16 residues. The V gene's germline CDR1 is SEHNR and CDR2 FQNEAQ (reference sequence). CDR3 residues: CASSLGRDRIQETQYF.

The genes are TRBV27 and TRBJ2-2; the TRBD1 assignment by TCRdb is unverifiable without DNA. CDR1 is MNHEY, CDR2 SMNVEV, per germline (reference sequence). This CDR3 contains 17 residues. CDR3 sequence reads: CASRAQLGQGFTGELFF.

V gene TRBV30 combines with J gene TRBJ1-6. CDR1 is GTSNPN and CDR2 is SVGIG in the germline V gene (reference sequence). The CDR3 contains 12 residues. CDR3 sequence reads: CAWRHVNSPLHF.

The V call is TRBV12-3 or TRBV12-4, the J call TRBJ1-4; TCRdb picks TRBD1, but there is no DNA to check that call. The CDR3 covers 16 residues. CDR3 in amino acids: CASSSTGIGFGEKLFF.

This sequence joins TRBV7-9 and TRBJ2-1; TCRdb's D gene call, TRBD2, goes unchecked for lack of DNA. This CDR3 is built from 17 residues. CDR1 and CDR2 from the germline V gene are SEHNR and FQNEAQ (reference sequence). CDR3: CASSLLTSGKSYNEQFF.

The chain is built from TRBV3-1 and TRBJ2-1; the TCRdb call, TRBD2, lacks DNA for checking. Germline CDR1 is LGHDT and CDR2 is YNNKEL (reference sequence). CDR3 length equals 18 residues. CDR3 in amino acids: CASSDQTRLAGVHNEQFF.

The J gene is TRBJ1-2, the V gene TRBV29-1; the TRBD1 assignment by TCRdb is unverifiable without DNA. The germline gives CDR1 SQVTM, CDR2 ANQGSEA. The CDR3 spans 13 residues. CDR3 amino acids: CSVEGGVSDGYTF.

This rearrangement joins TRBV5-1 to TRBJ2-7; no DNA is available, so the TRBD1 call from TCRdb remains unchecked. The length of the CDR3 is 14 residues. From germline, CDR1 is SGHRS and CDR2 YFSETQ. CDR3: CASSLTAVGGEQYF. Combining the CDR3 with reference TRBV5-1 and TRBJ2-7 gives the whole variable domain KAGVTQTPRYLIKTRGQQVTLSCSPISGHRSVSWYQQTPGQGLQFLFEYFSETQRNKGNFPGRFSGRQFSNSRSEMNVSTLELGDSALYLCASSLTAVGGEQYFGPGTRLTVT.

The chain employs TRBV6-5 and TRBJ2-3; without DNA, the TCRdb call of TRBD1 cannot be checked. In germline, CDR1 is MNHEY, CDR2 SVGAGI. The CDR3 spans 16 residues. Here the CDR3 reads CASSYFPRGQTDTQYF.

CDR3 protein: CASSFFERGSSYNEQFF. J is TRBJ2-1 and V is TRBV9; TCRdb calls TRBD2, which cannot be checked without DNA. The CDR3 has 17 residues. Germline CDR1 and CDR2: SGDLS and YYNGEE.

The chain combines TRBV11-2 with TRBJ2-1; as DNA is missing, the TRBD2 call by TCRdb cannot be tested. CDR1 is SGHAT and CDR2 is FQNNGV in the germline V gene. The CDR3 sequence is 16 residues long. CDR3 in amino acids: CASSPLASGVHNEQFF.

The V and J genes are TRBV12-3 or TRBV12-4 and TRBJ2-7; the TCRdb D gene call, TRBD1, has no DNA to confirm it. The CDR3 is 13 residues long. This CDR3 reads CASSRDQWYEQYF.

The chain couples TRBV5-1 to TRBJ2-5. This CDR3 is 13 amino acids long. The germline CDR1 and CDR2 sequences are SGHRS and YFSETQ. CDR3 protein: CASSFGPQETQYF.

The chain couples TRBV3-1 to TRBJ2-2. CDR1 is LGHDT, CDR2 YNNKEL, per germline (reference sequence). The CDR3 contains 14 residues. CDR3 loop: CASSQDRNTGELFF.

The chain combines TRBV18 with TRBJ2-7. CDR1 and CDR2 (germline): KGHSH, LQKENI. There are 14 residues in the CDR3. The CDR3 loop is CASSPSQLWFEQYF.

The chain combines TRBV30 with TRBJ1-4; TCRdb's D call of TRBD1 is untestable without DNA. CDR1 is GTSNPN, CDR2 SVGIG, per germline (reference sequence). The length of the CDR3 is 16 residues. CDR3 protein: CAWTLPWGQPNEKLFF.

The V call is TRBV6-2 or TRBV6-3, the J call TRBJ2-1; TCRdb names TRBD2, which stays unverified in the absence of DNA. CDR3 length equals 19 residues. The germline CDR1 and CDR2 sequences are MNHEY and SVGEGT. Here the CDR3 reads CASSYSKGGPTSSYNEQFF.

The V and J genes are TRBV29-1 and TRBJ2-5; TCRdb picks TRBD1, but there is no DNA to check that call. The CDR3 loop spans 12 amino acids. In germline, CDR1 is SQVTM, CDR2 ANQGSEA. The CDR3: CSVVWGLETQYF.

The rearrangement uses TRBV7-3 and TRBJ2-1; TCRdb indicates TRBD1, and absent DNA this call remains unverified. CDR3 size: 14 residues. Germline V gene data show CDR1 as SGHTA and CDR2 as FQGTGA. The CDR3 loop reads CASSLEGAGDEQFF.